A selection of T cell receptor beta chains follows, all from one sample in a study of radiotherapy plus CTLA-4 blockade in lung cancer. Data came from immunoSEQ multiplex PCR; TCRdb stores just in-frame clones and leaves some out. The top ten hold 6.5% to 8.5% of the sample, which has around 31,000 clones, roughly 80% seen once. The specimen was peripheral blood, collected from a patient treated with radiotherapy plus ipilimumab. The receptor source for this set is a human donor with non-small cell lung cancer who had stable disease on radiotherapy plus ipilimumab. Each CDR3 is given with its conserved first and last residue. Each record gives: D gene, clone size, V gene, J gene, CDR3 protein, CDR3 DNA. The D gene is left open where the match is weak. A clone size is listed for some rows: how often the clone was seen (once, few, many), or a class if it is expanded.

>.|.|TRBV13|TRBJ1-6
CASSFEGNSPLHF
TGTGCCAGCAGCTTTGAGGGGAATTCACCCCTCCACTTT
>TRBD2|.|TRBV6-6|TRBJ2-7
CASTPRGGGPEQYF
TGTGCCAGCACTCCACGGGGCGGGGGACCCGAGCAGTACTTC
>.|.|TRBV19|TRBJ1-2
CASSPTGTSNYGYTF
TGTGCCAGTAGTCCGACCGGGACAAGTAACTATGGCTACACCTTC
>.|.|TRBV19|TRBJ1-1
CASASGTDTEAFF
TGTGCCAGCGCTTCAGGGACCGACACTGAAGCTTTCTTT
>TRBD2|.|TRBV2|TRBJ2-1
CASSDVPGLAGRDEQFF
TGTGCCAGCAGCGATGTACCGGGACTAGCGGGGCGTGATGAGCAGTTCTTC
>TRBD1|.|TRBV9|TRBJ1-1
CASSAGGGNTEAFF
TGTGCCAGCAGCGCAGGAGGGGGCAACACTGAAGCTTTCTTT
>.|.|TRBV19|TRBJ1-1
CASSIRAGRRPEAFF
TGTGCCAGTAGTATACGGGCAGGGAGGCGCCCTGAAGCTTTCTTT
>TRBD1|.|TRBV5-6|TRBJ1-4
CASSSGQGREKLFF
TGTGCCAGCAGCTCAGGACAGGGGAGGGAAAAACTGTTTTTT
>.|.|TRBV5-1|TRBJ2-6
CASRDSSGANVLTF
TGCGCCAGCAGGGACTCCTCTGGGGCCAACGTCCTGACTTTC
>TRBD1|.|TRBV5-1|TRBJ2-7
CASSPRDRGRPYEQYF
TGCGCCAGCAGCCCTAGGGACAGGGGAAGACCCTACGAGCAGTACTTC
>.|.|TRBV2|TRBJ1-6
CASSEGRYNSPLHF
TGTGCCAGCAGTGAAGGCCGATATAATTCACCCCTCCACTTT
>.|.|TRBV6-4|TRBJ2-2
CASRAQGGNTGELFF
TGTGCCAGCAGGGCCCAGGGAGGGAACACCGGGGAGCTGTTTTTT
>TRBD2|.|TRBV7-2|TRBJ2-3
CASSSTSGGAGDTQYF
TGTGCCAGCAGTTCGACTAGCGGGGGGGCAGGAGATACGCAGTATTTT
>.|once|TRBV30|TRBJ1-2
CAWVRAGVYGYTF
TGTGCCTGGGTCCGGGCAGGGGTCTATGGCTACACCTTC
>.|.|TRBV5-4|TRBJ1-1
CASSFSGMDTEAFF
TGTGCCAGCAGCTTCTCGGGGATGGACACTGAAGCTTTCTTT